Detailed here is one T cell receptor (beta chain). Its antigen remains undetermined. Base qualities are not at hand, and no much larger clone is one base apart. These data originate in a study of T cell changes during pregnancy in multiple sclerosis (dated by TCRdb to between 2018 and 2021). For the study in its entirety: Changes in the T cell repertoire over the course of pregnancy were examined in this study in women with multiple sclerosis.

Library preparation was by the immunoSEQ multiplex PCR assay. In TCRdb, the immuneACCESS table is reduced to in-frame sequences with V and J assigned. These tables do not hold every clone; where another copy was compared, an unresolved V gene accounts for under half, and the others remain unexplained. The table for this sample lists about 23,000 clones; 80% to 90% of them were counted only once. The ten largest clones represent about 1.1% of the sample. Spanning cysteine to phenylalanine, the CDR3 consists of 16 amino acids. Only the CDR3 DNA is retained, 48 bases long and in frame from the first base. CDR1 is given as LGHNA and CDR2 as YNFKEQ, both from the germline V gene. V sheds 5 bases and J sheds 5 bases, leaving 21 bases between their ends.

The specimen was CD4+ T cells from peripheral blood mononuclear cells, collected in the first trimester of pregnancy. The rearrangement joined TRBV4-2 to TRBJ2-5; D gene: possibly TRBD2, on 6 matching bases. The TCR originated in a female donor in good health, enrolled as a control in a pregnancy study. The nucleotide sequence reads TGTGCCAGCAGCTCCTCTAGCGCTTCCTCGTCGGAGACCCAGTACTTC. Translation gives CASSSSSASSSETQYF.